This T cell receptor beta chain is drawn from a study of shared clonotypes between healthy human individuals. V was shortened by 4 bases and J by 2 bases, with 4 bases between the two germline ends. This CDR3 has 12 residues. CDR1 LNHDA and CDR2 SQIVND come from the germline V gene (reference sequence). This table comes from immunoSEQ multiplex PCR, and its TCRdb copy is limited to in-frame clones, with some not included. Of about a million clones in the sample, around three quarters were seen once. The gene calls are TRBV19 and TRBJ2-3; D unresolved. This clonotype was obtained from a man aged 18-30 years in good health. The source material was memory CD4+ T cells sorted from blood. Subset meaning: CD45RA-negative fraction. For the CDR3, the DNA is TGTGCCAGTAGTACCACCACAGATACGCAGTATTTT. This codes for CASSTTTDTQYF.